The 21 T cell receptor beta chains below come from one sample, sequenced in a study of regulatory T cells in long-lasting Graves disease. Combining iRepertoire HTBI primers with Arm-PCR of CDR3 regions, the authors built TCR beta libraries. From the multiplex PCR reads, TCRdb called clonotypes with MiXCR, one entry per CDR3 protein. The sample lists hundreds of thousands of distinct CDR3 sequences, around 15% occurring once. Time point given: newly diagnosed GD, antithyroid drugs for less than 3 months. There was RNA extracted from PBMCs, and the TCR library was made from it. These data were also filed under a second study, of T cells in Graves' hyperthyroidism and ophthalmopathy.

The sequences come from peripheral blood mononuclear cells (PBMCs), collected at new diagnosis, from a patient treated with antithyroid drugs. Receptors originate from a woman in her twenties or thirties with Graves disease.

The sample holds many counts of this clonotype. V gene TRBV6-1 combines with J gene TRBJ2-3; 13 bases align to TRBD2. This CDR3 region has 15 residues. CDR1 and CDR2 from the germline V gene are MNHNS and SASEGT. Trimming cost V 6 bases and J 6 bases; bases outside gene matches: 6. CDR3 loop: CASRQTSGRSDTQYF. CDR3 sequence (DNA): TGTGCCAGCAGGCAGACTAGCGGGAGGTCCGATACGCAGTATTTT.

The chain joins TRBV20-1 to TRBJ1-2; no clear D gene. This CDR3 region has 15 residues. CDR1 is DFQATT, CDR2 SNEGSKA, per germline (reference sequence). Trimming removed 2 bases at V and 4 bases at J, with 17 bases between. The CDR3: CSARTLEGPLYGYTF. In DNA, the CDR3 is TGCAGTGCTAGAACCCTAGAGGGCCCACTCTATGGCTACACCTTC.

The table lists this clonotype with a few counts. This chain links TRBV5-1 with TRBJ2-7; TRBD1 agrees at 9 bases. The V segment lost 3 bases and the J segment 7 bases; nucleotides outside the gene matches: 11. CDR1 and CDR2 (germline): SGHRS, YFSETQ. CDR3 size: 15 residues. The CDR3 loop is CASSWGPGQGEEQYF. The DNA for the CDR3 is TGCGCCAGCAGCTGGGGGCCGGGACAGGGAGAAGAGCAGTACTTC. The variable domain in full, with the rest retrieved from reference TRBV5-1 and TRBJ2-7, is KAGVTQTPRYLIKTRGQQVTLSCSPISGHRSVSWYQQTPGQGLQFLFEYFSETQRNKGNFPGRFSGRQFSNSRSEMNVSTLELGDSALYLCASSWGPGQGEEQYFGPGTRLTVT.

The table lists this clonotype with a few counts. This chain connects TRBV4-1 to TRBJ2-7, with 10 bases lining up with TRBD2. The CDR3 runs to 15 residues. The V gene end was trimmed by 2 bases and the J gene end by 8 bases; junction bases not matched to a gene: 9. Germline V gene sequence: CDR1 MGHRA, CDR2 YSYEKL. CDR3 amino acids: CASSQPGTSERKQYF. In DNA form, the CDR3 reads TGCGCCAGCAGCCAACCCGGGACTAGCGAGCGCAAGCAGTACTTC.

Notes on this clonotype: The DNA is omitted, as the CDR3 cannot be located on it reliably, and the CDR3 follows TCRdb's listing. The rearrangement links TRBV28 to TRBJ1-5; the D segment call TRBD1 is taken from the table without a DNA check. From its first to its last residue, the CDR3 has 22 amino acids. Germline CDR1 is MDHEN and CDR2 is SYDVKM. The CDR3 here is CASSFLQGTYEQYFGPGQPQHF.

The chain joins TRBV6-2 or TRBV6-3 to TRBJ2-1, with 7 bases that match TRBD2. The CDR3 has 16 amino acids. The V and J ends lost 5 bases and 7 bases, in that order; junction bases with no gene match: 14. Per the germline V gene, CDR1 is MNHEY and CDR2 is SVGEGT. The CDR3 coding sequence is TGTGCCAGCAGTCCCGCAACTAGCGAGACCCGGAATGAGCAGTTCTTC. This sequence encodes CASSPATSETRNEQFF.

The rearrangement uses TRBV12-3 or TRBV12-4 and TRBJ1-2; possibly TRBD1 for D (5 bases). This CDR3 contains 13 residues. With 8 bases removed from V and 4 bases from J, the gap between germline ends came to 14 bases. The CDR3 nucleotides read TGTGCCAGCGGGGCGACAGCGCTCTATGGCTACACCTTC. Amino acids: CASGATALYGYTF.

There are many counts of this clonotype. This chain's CDR3 is CASSLSDNLYQETQYF. The CDR3 nucleotides read TGTGCCAGCAGTTTATCGGATAACCTCTACCAAGAGACCCAGTACTTC. The V and J genes are TRBV28 and TRBJ2-5; D unresolved. Trimming pared 1 base from V and 0 bases from J, leaving 12 bases between. The CDR3 has 16 amino acids. Germline V CDR1 and CDR2: MDHEN, SYDVKM.

The table lists this clonotype with many counts. The chain links TRBV7-3 to TRBJ2-7; D is possibly TRBD1 (5 bases). CDR1 and CDR2 (germline): SGHTA, FQGTGA. CDR3 size: 14 residues. Trimming shortened V by 0 bases and J by 2 bases, and 8 bases separated the two germline ends. The CDR3 protein is CASSLTRGPYEQYF. CDR3 nucleotides: TGTGCCAGCAGCTTAACTAGGGGTCCCTACGAGCAGTACTTC. Full variable domain (outside the CDR3, taken from reference TRBV7-3 and TRBJ2-7): GAGVSQTPSNKVTEKGKYVELRCDPISGHTALYWYRQSLGQGPEFLIYFQGTGAADDSGLPNDRFFAVRPEGSVSTLKIQRTERGDSAVYLCASSLTRGPYEQYFGPGTRLTVT.

In its sample, this clonotype was seen once. V gene TRBV20-1 combines with J gene TRBJ2-3; tentative D call: TRBD2 (5 bases). The CDR3 has 15 residues. V lost 4 bases to trimming and J lost 2 bases, with 16 bases between them. Germline assignment: CDR1 DFQATT and CDR2 SNEGSKA (reference sequence). Here the CDR3 DNA reads TGCAGTGCTATACTTGGAACTAGAGTCACAGATACGCAGTATTTT. Protein sequence: CSAILGTRVTDTQYF.

This clonotype was recorded at least ten times. The CDR3 loop is CASLQVRDTEAFF. In DNA, the CDR3 is TGTGCCAGCTTACAGGTCCGGGACACTGAAGCTTTCTTT. This sequence joins TRBV6-1 and TRBJ1-1, with D perhaps matching TRBD1 (5 bases). Germline loops: CDR1 MNHNS, CDR2 SASEGT. V gave up 8 bases and J gave up 3 bases, with 13 bases separating them. This CDR3 has 13 amino acids.

The chain links TRBV2 to TRBJ1-5; D perhaps matches TRBD1 (6 bases). The V end was cut by 7 bases, the J end by 6 bases, with 19 bases between. The CDR3 contains 15 residues. The germline V gene encodes CDR1 SNHLY and CDR2 FYNNEI. CDR3 residues: CASTERGVGGQPQHF. In nucleotides, the CDR3 is TGTGCCAGCACCGAAAGGGGGGTTGGGGGTCAGCCCCAGCATTTT.

The sample holds a few counts of this clonotype. One junction end disagrees with the germline gene, perhaps due to a read error. The rearrangement links TRBV18 to TRBJ1-1; the match to TRBD1 covers 7 bases. Per germline, CDR1 KGHSH and CDR2 LQKENI. The CDR3 sequence is 13 residues long. The CDR3 region is CASSPTGNAEAFF. The CDR3 DNA sequence: TGTGCCAGCTCGCCGACAGGGAACGCTGAAGCTTTCTTT.

The table lists this clonotype with many counts. The J gene is TRBJ1-1, the V gene TRBV2; D might be TRBD1 (5 bases). The V gene lost 6 bases and the J gene lost 10 bases, with 15 bases spanning the gap. Germline V gives CDR1 SNHLY, CDR2 FYNNEI. The CDR3 consists of 12 residues. The CDR3 is CASSIGGGGAFF. CDR3 in DNA: TGTGCCAGCAGCATCGGGGGGGGGGGAGCTTTCTTT.

This clonotype was observed at least ten times. The CDR3 protein is CASSSVGANTYNEQFF. For the CDR3, the DNA is TGTGCCAGCAGTTCCGTTGGGGCAAATACCTACAATGAGCAGTTCTTC. This chain links TRBV28 with TRBJ2-1; D possibly corresponds to TRBD1 (5 bases). The CDR3 spans 16 residues. With 4 bases removed from V and 2 bases from J, the gap between germline ends came to 15 bases. CDR1 and CDR2 from the germline V gene are MDHEN and SYDVKM.

This clonotype occurred many times. In DNA, the CDR3 is TGTGCCAGCAGCGGGACAGGGGCGATATACGAGCAGTACTTC. As protein: CASSGTGAIYEQYF. The V and J genes are TRBV12-3 or TRBV12-4 and TRBJ2-7, with TRBD1 identical over 10 bases. V lost 6 bases, J lost 4 bases, and 6 bases stayed unmatched. The CDR3 consists of 14 residues.

There are many counts of this clonotype. V and J are TRBV2 and TRBJ2-1, with D tentatively TRBD1 or TRBD2 (5 bases each). Germline values: CDR1 SNHLY, CDR2 FYNNEI. The CDR3 extends over 14 amino acids. The V end was cut by 6 bases, the J end by 6 bases, with 15 bases between. Here the CDR3 reads CASSLLGATNEQFF. As DNA, the CDR3 is TGTGCCAGCAGCCTTCTCGGGGCTACCAATGAGCAGTTCTTC.

The chain combines TRBV12-3 or TRBV12-4 with TRBJ2-3, with TRBD2 matching over 8 bases. J gave up 0 bases and V 3 bases, and 8 bases lay outside the gene matches. There are 17 residues in the CDR3. In DNA, the CDR3 is TGTGCCAGCAGTTTGGTTTTAGCGGGGCCTAGCACAGATACGCAGTATTTT. Its translation is CASSLVLAGPSTDTQYF.

The chain recombines TRBV10-1 with TRBJ2-1, with 9 bases fitting TRBD2. After removal of 10 bases from V and 7 bases from J, the junction contained 5 bases not matched to a gene. Germline CDR1 WNHNN, CDR2 SYGVQD (reference sequence). The CDR3 is 12 residues long. The CDR3 is CATRLADNEQFF. CDR3 nucleotide sequence: TGCGCCACCAGACTAGCGGATAATGAGCAGTTCTTC.

This clonotype was recorded a few times. The chain has TRBV6-2 or TRBV6-3 and TRBJ2-2; 8 nucleotides match TRBD2. The germline gives CDR1 MNHEY, CDR2 SVGEGT. The CDR3 covers 18 residues. J gave up 0 bases and V 0 bases, and 6 bases lay outside the gene matches. As DNA, the CDR3 is TGTGCCAGCAGTTACTCAACGCTACTAGCGGCGAACACCGGGGAGCTGTTTTTT. This encodes CASSYSTLLAANTGELFF.

Only a few counts were recorded for this clonotype. The chain employs TRBV29-1 and TRBJ2-2, with no clear D. CDR3 size: 14 residues. Deletions cut 5 bases from V and 0 bases from J, with 10 bases between. Germline CDR1 SQVTM, CDR2 ANQGSEA. CDR3 loop: CSVSVSANTGELFF. In DNA form, the CDR3 reads TGCAGCGTTAGTGTCTCTGCGAACACCGGGGAGCTGTTTTTT.